Shown below are 14 T cell receptor beta chains from a single sample sequenced in a study of OX40 agonist ivuxolimab in advanced cancers. Produced via immunoSEQ multiplex PCR; TCRdb's table is partial and in-frame only. This table has some 70,000 clones, roughly 87% appearing once. The sample consisted of CD4+ or CD8+ T cells sorted from blood, taken in a trial of the OX40 agonist ivuxolimab. These receptors all stem from an adult with an advanced solid tumor such as melanoma, head and neck, liver or kidney cancer.

The chain recombines TRBV28 with TRBJ2-2; a weak D match, TRBD1 (7 bases). The V and J ends lost 9 bases and 0 bases respectively, with 14 bases between them. The CDR3 runs 15 residues. Germline V gives CDR1 MDHEN, CDR2 SYDVKM. The DNA for the CDR3 is TGTGCCAGTCAGGGGGGCGGAGCGAACACCGGGGAGCTGTTTTTT. Its protein is CASQGGGANTGELFF.

This clone was seen just once. The V and J genes are TRBV11-3 and TRBJ1-3, with TRBD1 matching over 7 bases. V lost 6 bases, J lost 2 bases, and 4 bases stayed unmatched. This CDR3 contains 14 residues. Germline CDR1 is SGHNT and CDR2 is YENEEA. CDR3 region: CASRNQGAGNTIYF. The CDR3 DNA follows: TGTGCCAGCAGGAATCAGGGGGCTGGAAACACCATATATTTT.

V and J are TRBV5-1 and TRBJ1-3, with D possibly matching TRBD1 (5 bases). Germline lookup yields CDR1 SGHRS and CDR2 YFSETQ. This CDR3 is built from 16 residues. V was pared by 4 bases and J by 4 bases, with 18 bases between. The CDR3 region is CASSPEGLLTGNTIYF. The DNA of the CDR3 is TGCGCCAGCAGCCCCGAGGGGCTTCTAACGGGAAACACCATATATTTT. Looking up the rest from reference TRBV5-1 and TRBJ1-3 gives the full variable domain: KAGVTQTPRYLIKTRGQQVTLSCSPISGHRSVSWYQQTPGQGLQFLFEYFSETQRNKGNFPGRFSGRQFSNSRSEMNVSTLELGDSALYLCASSPEGLLTGNTIYFGEGSWLTVV.

This chain connects TRBV19 to TRBJ1-5; tentatively, D is TRBD1 (6 bases). The germline gives CDR1 LNHDA, CDR2 SQIVND (reference sequence). The CDR3 has 12 residues. V was cut by 6 bases and J by 9 bases, with 12 bases left in between. The CDR3 DNA is TGTGCCAGTAGGTCGCAGGGGCTGCCCCAGCATTTT. It specifies CASRSQGLPQHF.

The chain employs TRBV27 and TRBJ2-5; the D is unclear. The J call may not be correct, given that the DNA end is closer to TRBJ2-7. The CDR3 consists of 14 residues. Germline values: CDR1 MNHEY, CDR2 SMNVEV (reference sequence). CDR3 sequence reads: CASSLFLGSYEQYF. DNA for the CDR3: TGTGCCAGCAGTTTATTTTTAGGCTCCTACGAGCAGTACTTC.

This rearrangement joins TRBV19 to TRBJ2-2; D might be TRBD1 or TRBD2, each matching 5 bases. The V gene lost 5 bases and the J gene lost 4 bases, with 20 bases spanning the gap. The CDR3 is 17 amino acids. Germline CDR1 and CDR2: LNHDA and SQIVND (reference sequence). CDR3 sequence: CASSSPGRPSITGELFF. The CDR3 region has the DNA TGTGCCAGTAGTTCACCGGGACGACCCTCTATCACCGGGGAGCTGTTTTTT.

The gene calls are TRBV30 and TRBJ2-2; a weak D match, TRBD2 (7 bases). The CDR3 extends over 14 amino acids. The V end was cut by 3 bases, the J end by 0 bases, with 8 bases between. Germline CDR1 is GTSNPN and CDR2 is SVGIG (reference sequence). The CDR3 coding sequence is TGTGCCTGGAGGGGGGGGCCGAACACCGGGGAGCTGTTTTTT. Encoded protein: CAWRGGPNTGELFF. Filled out from reference TRBV30 and TRBJ2-2, the complete variable domain reads SQTIHQWPATLVQPVGSPLSLECTVEGTSNPNLYWYRQAAGRGLQLLFYSVGIGQISSEVPQNLSASRPQDRQFILSSKKLLLSDSGFYLCAWRGGPNTGELFFGEGSRLTVL.

V is TRBV28 and J is TRBJ1-2; D uncertain. Trimming took 3 bases from V and 8 from J, leaving 7 bases between them. Germline V gene sequence: CDR1 MDHEN, CDR2 SYDVKM. The CDR3 consists of 11 residues. CDR3: CASSLFEGYTF. For the CDR3, the DNA is TGTGCCAGCAGTTTGTTTGAAGGCTACACCTTC.

The rearrangement uses TRBV2 and TRBJ1-1; D is undetermined. This CDR3 comprises 13 residues. Per the germline V gene, CDR1 is SNHLY and CDR2 is FYNNEI. Trimming took 8 bases from V and 6 from J, leaving 16 bases between them. The DNA of the CDR3 is TGTGCCAGCTTACATGGGTATTTGGCTGAAGCTTTCTTT. This translates into CASLHGYLAEAFF. The variable domain in full, with the rest retrieved from reference TRBV2 and TRBJ1-1, is EPEVTQTPSHQVTQMGQEVILRCVPISNHLYFYWYRQILGQKVEFLVSFYNNEISEKSEIFDDQFSVERPDGSNFTLKIRSTKLEDSAMYFCASLHGYLAEAFFGQGTRLTVV.

CDR3 bases: TGTGCCAGCAGCTTGCGGACAGCCAATTACGAGCAGTACTTC. Encoded protein: CASSLRTANYEQYF. J is TRBJ2-7 and V is TRBV13; D might be TRBD1 (6 bases). Trimming removed 3 bases from V and 4 bases from J, with 13 bases in between. Germline V gene sequence: CDR1 PRHDT, CDR2 FYEKMQ (reference sequence). This CDR3 comprises 14 residues.

A few counts support this clone. The chain employs TRBV19 and TRBJ1-2, with D possibly being TRBD1 (5 bases). This CDR3 region has 12 residues. CDR1 and CDR2 (germline): LNHDA, SQIVND (reference sequence). V was cut by 8 bases and J by 1 base, with 8 bases left in between. The CDR3 here is CASGDYNYGYTF. CDR3 DNA sequence: TGTGCCAGTGGGGACTATAACTATGGCTACACCTTC. Variable domain in full (rest from reference TRBV19 and TRBJ1-2): DGGITQSPKYLFRKEGQNVTLSCEQNLNHDAMYWYRQDPGQGLRLIYYSQIVNDFQKGDIAEGYSVSREKKESFPLTVTSAQKNPTAFYLCASGDYNYGYTFGSGTRLTVV.

The V call is TRBV5-1, the J call TRBJ1-2; TRBD1 is a possible D gene (6 bases). Germline V CDR1 and CDR2: SGHRS, YFSETQ. V was clipped by 0 bases and J by 1 base, with 10 bases between them. The CDR3 runs 15 residues. The chain's CDR3 is CASSLGGGLNYGYTF. In DNA, the CDR3 is TGCGCCAGCAGCTTGGGCGGGGGCCTTAACTATGGCTACACCTTC.

The rearrangement joins TRBV7-2 to TRBJ2-5, with 8 bases that match TRBD2. CDR3 length: 16 amino acids. Germline V gene sequence: CDR1 SGHTA, CDR2 FQGNSA. Losses at the gene ends were 5 bases for V and 4 bases for J; bases not matched to a gene: 12. CDR3 protein: CASSPMTSAAGETQYF. CDR3 bases: TGTGCCAGCAGCCCCATGACTAGCGCCGCGGGAGAGACCCAGTACTTC.

The chain links TRBV4-1 to TRBJ2-5, with 10 bases matching TRBD2. Germline CDR1 MGHRA, CDR2 YSYEKL. The CDR3 contains 15 residues. With V trimmed by 4 bases and J by 0 bases, 2 bases remained unmatched. CDR3 amino acids: CASSRLAGNQETQYF. The CDR3 coding sequence is TGCGCCAGCAGCCGACTAGCGGGCAACCAAGAGACCCAGTACTTC.